The clone carrying this TCR beta chain occurred many times. Its antigen is as yet unknown. This sample stems from a study of T cells in Graves' hyperthyroidism and ophthalmopathy. Regions amplified from RNA transcripts were the TCR beta CDR3 regions. HTBI primers were employed in a first-round RT-PCR of the TCR CDR3. TCRdb used MiXCR to reprocess the multiplex PCR reads, holding one entry per CDR3 protein. Of around 390,000 distinct CDR3 sequences detected, around 15% appear once; the ten largest clones hold 15% to 20%. Exclusions: uncontrolled infection, other autoimmune disease, pregnancy, lactation. Cells are PBMCs isolated from around 9.4 ml of fresh blood. Study-wide points: The model made its ophthalmopathy prediction, and onset followed a median around 6.5 months later.

Sequencing input: blood. The source is a woman aged 25 to 45 with Graves' ophthalmopathy.

The CDR3 loop reads CATSKGTGGNTEAFF. CDR3 nucleotide sequence: TGTGCCACCAGCAAAGGGACAGGGGGTAACACTGAAGCTTTCTTT. The chain combines TRBV15 with TRBJ1-1; 11 bases are a match to TRBD1. V gave up 4 bases and J gave up 2 bases; unmatched junction bases: 3. The V gene's germline CDR1 is LNHNV and CDR2 YYDKDF (reference sequence). This CDR3 has 15 residues.